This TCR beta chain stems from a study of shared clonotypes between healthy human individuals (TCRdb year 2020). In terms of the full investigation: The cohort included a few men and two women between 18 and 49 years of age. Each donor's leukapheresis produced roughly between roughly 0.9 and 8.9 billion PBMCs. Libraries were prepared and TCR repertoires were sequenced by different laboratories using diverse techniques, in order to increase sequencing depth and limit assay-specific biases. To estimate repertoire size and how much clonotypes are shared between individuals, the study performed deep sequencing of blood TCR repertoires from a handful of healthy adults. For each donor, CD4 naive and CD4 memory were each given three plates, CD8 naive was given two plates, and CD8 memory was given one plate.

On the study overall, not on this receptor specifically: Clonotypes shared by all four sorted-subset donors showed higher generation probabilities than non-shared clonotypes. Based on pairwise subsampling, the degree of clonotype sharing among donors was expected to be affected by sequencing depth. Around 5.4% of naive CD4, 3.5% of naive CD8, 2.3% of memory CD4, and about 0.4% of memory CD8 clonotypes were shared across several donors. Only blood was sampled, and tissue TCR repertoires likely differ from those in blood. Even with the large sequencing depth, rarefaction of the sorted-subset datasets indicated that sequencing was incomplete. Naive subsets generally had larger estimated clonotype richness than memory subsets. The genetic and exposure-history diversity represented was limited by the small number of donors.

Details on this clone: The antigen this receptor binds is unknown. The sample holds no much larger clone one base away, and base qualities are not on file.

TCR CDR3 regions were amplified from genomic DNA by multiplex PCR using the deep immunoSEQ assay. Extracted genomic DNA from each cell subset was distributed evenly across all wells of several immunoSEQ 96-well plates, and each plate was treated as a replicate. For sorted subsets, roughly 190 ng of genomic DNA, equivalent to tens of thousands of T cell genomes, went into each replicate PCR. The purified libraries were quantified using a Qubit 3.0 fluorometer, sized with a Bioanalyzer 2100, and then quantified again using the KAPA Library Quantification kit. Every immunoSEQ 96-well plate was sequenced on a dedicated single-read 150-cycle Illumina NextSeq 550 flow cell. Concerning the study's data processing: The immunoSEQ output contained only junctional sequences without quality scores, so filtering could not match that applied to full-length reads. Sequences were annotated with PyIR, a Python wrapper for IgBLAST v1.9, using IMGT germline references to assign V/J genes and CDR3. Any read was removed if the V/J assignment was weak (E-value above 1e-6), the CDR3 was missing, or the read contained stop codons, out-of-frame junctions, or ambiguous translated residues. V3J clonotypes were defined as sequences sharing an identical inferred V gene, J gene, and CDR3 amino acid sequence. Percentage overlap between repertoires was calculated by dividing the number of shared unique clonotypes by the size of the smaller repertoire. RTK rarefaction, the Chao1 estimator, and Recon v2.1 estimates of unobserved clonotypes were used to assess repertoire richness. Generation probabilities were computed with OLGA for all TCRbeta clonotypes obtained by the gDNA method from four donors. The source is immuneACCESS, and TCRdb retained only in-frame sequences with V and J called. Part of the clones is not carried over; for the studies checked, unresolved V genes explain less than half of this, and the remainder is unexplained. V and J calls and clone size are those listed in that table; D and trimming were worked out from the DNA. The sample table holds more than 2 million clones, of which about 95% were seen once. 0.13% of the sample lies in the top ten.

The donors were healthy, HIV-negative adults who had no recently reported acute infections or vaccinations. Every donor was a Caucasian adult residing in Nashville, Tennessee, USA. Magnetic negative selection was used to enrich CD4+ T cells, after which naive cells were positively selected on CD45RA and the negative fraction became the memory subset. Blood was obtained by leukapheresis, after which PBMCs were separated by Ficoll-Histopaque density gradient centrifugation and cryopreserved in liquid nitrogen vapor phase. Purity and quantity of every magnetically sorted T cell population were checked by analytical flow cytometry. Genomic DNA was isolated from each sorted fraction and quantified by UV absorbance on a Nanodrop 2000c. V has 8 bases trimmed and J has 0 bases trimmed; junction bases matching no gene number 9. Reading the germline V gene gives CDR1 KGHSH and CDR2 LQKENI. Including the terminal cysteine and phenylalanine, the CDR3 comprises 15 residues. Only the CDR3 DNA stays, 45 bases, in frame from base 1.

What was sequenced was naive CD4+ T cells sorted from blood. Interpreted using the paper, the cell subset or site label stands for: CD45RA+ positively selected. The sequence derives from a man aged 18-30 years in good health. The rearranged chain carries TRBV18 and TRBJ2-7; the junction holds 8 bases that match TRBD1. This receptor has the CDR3 CASSPQGAGSYEQYF. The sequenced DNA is TGTGCCAGCAGCCCCCAGGGGGCGGGCTCCTACGAGCAGTACTTC.